These 3 T cell receptor beta chains came from one sample sequenced in a study of blood T cell repertoires in COVID-19. The data were produced by immunoSEQ multiplex PCR, yet TCRdb's version contains in-frame clones alone and is incomplete. This repertoire shows approximately 270,000 clones, 70% to 90% found once; its top ten account for 3%. Sequences were obtained from peripheral blood. The origin of the receptors is a man aged 18 to 30 with active or convalescent COVID-19.

This chain uses TRBV13 with TRBJ2-1, with D possibly being TRBD2 (5 bases). This CDR3 region has 12 residues. Germline-derived CDR1 and CDR2 are PRHDT and FYEKMQ (reference sequence). V was pared by 6 bases and J by 8 bases, with 11 bases between. The CDR3 here is CASSERRDEQFF. For the CDR3, the DNA is TGTGCCAGCAGTGAGAGGCGGGATGAGCAGTTCTTC.

This chain's CDR3 is CSASPRQGARGYTF. The CDR3 region has the DNA TGCAGTGCTAGTCCCCGACAGGGGGCAAGGGGCTACACCTTC. J is TRBJ1-2 and V is TRBV20-1; 10 bases are shared with TRBD1. The CDR3 has 14 amino acids. V was clipped by 3 bases and J by 8 bases; unmatched bases: 9. In germline, CDR1 is DFQATT, CDR2 SNEGSKA (reference sequence).

This clone was found a few times. The chain employs TRBV9 and TRBJ2-7, with D perhaps TRBD2 (5 bases). The V end was cut by 3 bases, the J end by 7 bases, with 17 bases between. Per the germline V gene, CDR1 is SGDLS and CDR2 is YYNGEE. There are 14 residues in the CDR3. CDR3 in amino acids: CASSDASSSGEQYF. In DNA form, the CDR3 reads TGTGCCAGCAGCGACGCTAGTTCCTCGGGGGAGCAGTACTTC.